Described below is a single T cell receptor (beta chain) sequence and its context. This sample is drawn from a study of cytomegalovirus exposure and HLA in healthy donors. Those who donated were healthy bone marrow donors. Germline V CDR1 and CDR2: SGHAT, FQNNGV. With V trimmed by 4 bases and J by 5 bases, 4 bases remained unmatched. The CDR3 contains 13 residues. The PCR ran on 60 Vbeta and 13 Jbeta primers. Sequencing was performed with immunoSEQ multiplex PCR; in TCRdb, only in-frame clones are kept and a portion is missing. Of about 160,000 clones in the sample, under 90% were seen once. The chain links TRBV11-2 to TRBJ1-2; 7 bases map to TRBD1. The sample taken for sequencing was PBMCs. This clonotype was obtained from a man younger than 35 in good health and CMV-seronegative. The CDR3 nucleotides are TGTGCCAGCAGCTCAAAACAGGGGTATGGCTACACCTTC. Encoded protein: CASSSKQGYGYTF.